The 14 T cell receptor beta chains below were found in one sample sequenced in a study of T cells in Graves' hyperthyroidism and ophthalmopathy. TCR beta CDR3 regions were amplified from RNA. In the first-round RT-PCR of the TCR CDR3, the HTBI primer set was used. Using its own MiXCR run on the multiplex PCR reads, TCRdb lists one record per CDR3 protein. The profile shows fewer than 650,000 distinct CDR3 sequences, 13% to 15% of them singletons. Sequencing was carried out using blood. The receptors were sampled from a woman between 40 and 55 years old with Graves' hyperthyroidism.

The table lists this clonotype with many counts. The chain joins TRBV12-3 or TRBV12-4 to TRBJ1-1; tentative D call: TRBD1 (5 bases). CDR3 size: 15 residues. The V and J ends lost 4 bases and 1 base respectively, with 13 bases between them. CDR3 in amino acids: CASSWAGRTNTEAFF. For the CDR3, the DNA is TGTGCCAGCAGTTGGGCGGGACGGACGAACACTGAAGCTTTCTTT.

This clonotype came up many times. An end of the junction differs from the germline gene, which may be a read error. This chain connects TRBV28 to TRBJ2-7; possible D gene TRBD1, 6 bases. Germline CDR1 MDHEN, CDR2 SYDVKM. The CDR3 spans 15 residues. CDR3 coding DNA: TGTGCCAGCAGCGAAGGGGGACACACATACTACGCGCAGTACTTC. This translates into CASSEGGHTYYAQYF.

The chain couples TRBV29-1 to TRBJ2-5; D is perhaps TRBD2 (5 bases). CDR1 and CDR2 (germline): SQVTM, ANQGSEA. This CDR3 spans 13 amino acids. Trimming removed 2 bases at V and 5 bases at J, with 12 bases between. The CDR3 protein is CSVELAPGETQYF. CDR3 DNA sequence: TGCAGCGTTGAACTAGCCCCCGGGGAGACCCAGTACTTC.

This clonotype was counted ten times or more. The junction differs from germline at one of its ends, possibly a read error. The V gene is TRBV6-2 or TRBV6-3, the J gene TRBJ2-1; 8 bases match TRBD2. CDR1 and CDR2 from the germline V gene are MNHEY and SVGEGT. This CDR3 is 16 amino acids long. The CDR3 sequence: CASSYPVGRAYNEQFF. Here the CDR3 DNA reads TGTGCCAGCAGTTACCCGGTCGGGAGGGCCTATAATGAGCAGTTCTTC.

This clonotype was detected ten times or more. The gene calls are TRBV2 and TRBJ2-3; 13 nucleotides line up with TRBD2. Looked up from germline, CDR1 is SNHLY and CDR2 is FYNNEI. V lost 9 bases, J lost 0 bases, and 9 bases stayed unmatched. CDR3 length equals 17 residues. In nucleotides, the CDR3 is TGTGCCAGTCGGACTAGCGGGGGAATGGCTAGCACAGATACGCAGTATTTT. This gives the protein CASRTSGGMASTDTQYF. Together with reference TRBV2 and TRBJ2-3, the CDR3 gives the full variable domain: EPEVTQTPSHQVTQMGQEVILRCVPISNHLYFYWYRQILGQKVEFLVSFYNNEISEKSEIFDDQFSVERPDGSNFTLKIRSTKLEDSAMYFCASRTSGGMASTDTQYFGPGTRLTVL.

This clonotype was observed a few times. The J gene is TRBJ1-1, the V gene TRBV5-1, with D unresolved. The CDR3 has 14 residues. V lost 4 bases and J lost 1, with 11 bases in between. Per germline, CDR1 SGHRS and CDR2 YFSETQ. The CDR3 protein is CASSQTRTNTEAFF. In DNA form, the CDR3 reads TGCGCCAGCAGCCAGACTCGAACGAACACTGAAGCTTTCTTT.

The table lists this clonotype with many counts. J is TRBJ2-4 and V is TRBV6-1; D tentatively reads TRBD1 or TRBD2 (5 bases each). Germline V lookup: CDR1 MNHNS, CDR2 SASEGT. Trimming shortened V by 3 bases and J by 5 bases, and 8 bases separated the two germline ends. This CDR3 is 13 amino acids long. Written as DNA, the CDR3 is TGTGCCAGCAGTGAGGGGGACCAAAACATTCAGTACTTC. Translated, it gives CASSEGDQNIQYF.

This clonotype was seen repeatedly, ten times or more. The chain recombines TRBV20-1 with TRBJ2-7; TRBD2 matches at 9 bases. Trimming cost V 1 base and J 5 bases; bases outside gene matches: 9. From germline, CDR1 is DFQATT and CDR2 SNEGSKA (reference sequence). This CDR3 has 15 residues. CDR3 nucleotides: TGCAGTGCTAGAGGGGGCGGACTAGCGAGGAACGAGCAGTACTTC. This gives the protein CSARGGGLARNEQYF.

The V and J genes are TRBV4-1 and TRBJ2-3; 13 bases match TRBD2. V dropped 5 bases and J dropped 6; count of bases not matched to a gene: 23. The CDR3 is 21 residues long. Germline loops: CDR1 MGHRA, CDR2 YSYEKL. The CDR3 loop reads CASSAGAGLAGSSALLDTQYF. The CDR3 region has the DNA TGCGCCAGCAGCGCAGGGGCGGGACTAGCGGGATCTTCGGCCTTGTTGGATACGCAGTATTTT.

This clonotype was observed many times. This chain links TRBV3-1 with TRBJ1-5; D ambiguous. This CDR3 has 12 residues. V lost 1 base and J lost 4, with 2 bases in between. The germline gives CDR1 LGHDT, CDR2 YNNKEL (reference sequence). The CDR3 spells CASSQGNQPQHF. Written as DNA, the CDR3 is TGTGCCAGCAGCCAAGGAAATCAGCCCCAGCATTTT. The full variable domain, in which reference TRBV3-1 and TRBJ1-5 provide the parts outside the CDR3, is DTAVSQTPKYLVTQMGNDKSIKCEQNLGHDTMYWYKQDSKKFLKIMFSYNNKELIINETVPNRFSPKSPDKAHLNLHINSLELGDSAVYFCASSQGNQPQHFGDGTRLSIL.

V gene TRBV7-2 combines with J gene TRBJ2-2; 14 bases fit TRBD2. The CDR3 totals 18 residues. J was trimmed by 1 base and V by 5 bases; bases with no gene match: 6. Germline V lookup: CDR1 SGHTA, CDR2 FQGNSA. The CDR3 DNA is TGTGCCAGCAGCCAGGGACTAGCGGGAGCCCGGAACACCGGGGAGCTGTTTTTT. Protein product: CASSQGLAGARNTGELFF.

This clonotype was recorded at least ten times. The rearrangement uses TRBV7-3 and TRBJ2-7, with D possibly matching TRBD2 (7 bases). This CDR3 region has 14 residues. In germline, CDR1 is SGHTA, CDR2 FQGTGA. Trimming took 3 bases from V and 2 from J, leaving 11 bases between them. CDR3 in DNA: TGTGCCAGCAGCTTGGGGGGGGCCACCTACGAGCAGTACTTC. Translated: CASSLGGATYEQYF.

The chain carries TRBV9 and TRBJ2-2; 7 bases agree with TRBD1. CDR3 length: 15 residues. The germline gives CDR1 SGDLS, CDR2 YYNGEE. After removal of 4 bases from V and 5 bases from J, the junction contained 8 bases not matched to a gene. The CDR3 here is CASSLTQGNTGELFF. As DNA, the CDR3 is TGTGCCAGCAGCCTAACACAGGGGAATACCGGGGAGCTGTTTTTT.

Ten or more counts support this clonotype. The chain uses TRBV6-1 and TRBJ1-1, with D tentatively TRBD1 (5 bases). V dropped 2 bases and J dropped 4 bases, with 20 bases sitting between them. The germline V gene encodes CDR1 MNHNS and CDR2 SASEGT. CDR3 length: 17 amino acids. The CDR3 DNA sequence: TGTGCCAGCAGTGAAAGGGCCGGGGCAGGATCGGGCACTGAAGCTTTCTTT. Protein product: CASSERAGAGSGTEAFF.